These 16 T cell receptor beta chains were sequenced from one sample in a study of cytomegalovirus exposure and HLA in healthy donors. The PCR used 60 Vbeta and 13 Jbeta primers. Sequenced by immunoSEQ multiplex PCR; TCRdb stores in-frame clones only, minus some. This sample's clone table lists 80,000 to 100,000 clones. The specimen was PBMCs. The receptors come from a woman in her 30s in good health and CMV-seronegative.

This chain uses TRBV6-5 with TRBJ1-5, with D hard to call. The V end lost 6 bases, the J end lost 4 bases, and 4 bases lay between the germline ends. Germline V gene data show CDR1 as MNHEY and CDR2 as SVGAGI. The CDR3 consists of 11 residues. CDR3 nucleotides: TGTGCCAGCAGGGAGAATCAGCCCCAGCATTTT. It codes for CASRENQPQHF.

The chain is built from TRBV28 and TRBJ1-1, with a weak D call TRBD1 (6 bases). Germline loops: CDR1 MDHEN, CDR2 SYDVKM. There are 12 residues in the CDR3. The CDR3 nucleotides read TGTGTGACGGGGGGCTTGAACACTGAAGCTTTCTTT. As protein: CVTGGLNTEAFF.

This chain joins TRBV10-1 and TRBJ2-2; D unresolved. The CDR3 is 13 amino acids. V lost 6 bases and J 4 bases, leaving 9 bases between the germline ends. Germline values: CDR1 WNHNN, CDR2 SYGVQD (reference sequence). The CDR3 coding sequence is TGCGCCAGCAGAAGCAGCGTCACCGGGGAGCTGTTTTTT. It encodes CASRSSVTGELFF.

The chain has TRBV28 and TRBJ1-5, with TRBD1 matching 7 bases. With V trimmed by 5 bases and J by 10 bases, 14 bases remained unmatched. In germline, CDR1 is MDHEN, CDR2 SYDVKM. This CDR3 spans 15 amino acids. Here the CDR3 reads CASSRGRGQRNPQHF. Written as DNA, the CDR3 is TGTGCCAGCAGTCGCGGCCGGGGACAGAGGAACCCCCAGCATTTT. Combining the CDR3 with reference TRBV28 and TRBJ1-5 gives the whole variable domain DVKVTQSSRYLVKRTGEKVFLECVQDMDHENMFWYRQDPGLGLRLIYFSYDVKMKEKGDIPEGYSVSREKKERFSLILESASTNQTSMYLCASSRGRGQRNPQHFGDGTRLSIL.

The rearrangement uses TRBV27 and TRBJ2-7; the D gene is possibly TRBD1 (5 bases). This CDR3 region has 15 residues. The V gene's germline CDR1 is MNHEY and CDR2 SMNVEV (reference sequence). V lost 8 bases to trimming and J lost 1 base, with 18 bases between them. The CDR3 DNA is TGTGCCAGCCGTCCTTCAGGGTCCAATTCCTACGAGCAGTACTTC. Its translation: CASRPSGSNSYEQYF.

The CDR3 DNA follows: TGTGCCTGGAGTGTGTGGACAGGGAAGGACAATCAGCCCCAGCATTTT. Protein sequence: CAWSVWTGKDNQPQHF. This rearrangement joins TRBV30 to TRBJ1-5; TRBD1 matches at 8 bases. This CDR3 spans 16 amino acids. V shed 0 bases, J shed 3 bases, and the junction held 7 bases outside the gene matches. The germline CDR1 and CDR2 sequences are GTSNPN and SVGIG (reference sequence).

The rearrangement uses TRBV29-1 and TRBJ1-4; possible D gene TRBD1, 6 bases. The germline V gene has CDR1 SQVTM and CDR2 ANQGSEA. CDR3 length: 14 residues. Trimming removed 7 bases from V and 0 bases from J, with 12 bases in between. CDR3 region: CSAATGTTNEKLFF. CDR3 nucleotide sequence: TGCAGCGCCGCAACAGGGACAACTAATGAAAAACTGTTTTTT.

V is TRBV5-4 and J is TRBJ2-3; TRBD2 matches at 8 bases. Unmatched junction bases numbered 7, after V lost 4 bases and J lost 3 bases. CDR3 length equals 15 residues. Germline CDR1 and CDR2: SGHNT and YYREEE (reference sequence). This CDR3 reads CASSAPGRGTDTQYF. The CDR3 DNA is TGTGCCAGCAGCGCACCCGGGAGGGGAACAGATACGCAGTATTTT. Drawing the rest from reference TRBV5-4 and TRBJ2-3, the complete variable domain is ETGVTQSPTHLIKTRGQQVTLRCSSQSGHNTVSWYQQALGQGPQFIFQYYREEENGRGNFPPRFSGLQFPNYSSELNVNALELDDSALYLCASSAPGRGTDTQYFGPGTRLTVL.

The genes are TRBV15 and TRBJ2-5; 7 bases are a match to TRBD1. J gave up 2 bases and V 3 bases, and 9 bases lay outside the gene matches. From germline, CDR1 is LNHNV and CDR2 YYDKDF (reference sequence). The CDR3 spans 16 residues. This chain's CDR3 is CATSSLTGTVQETQYF. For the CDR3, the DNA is TGTGCCACCAGCAGTCTTACCGGGACAGTTCAAGAGACCCAGTACTTC.

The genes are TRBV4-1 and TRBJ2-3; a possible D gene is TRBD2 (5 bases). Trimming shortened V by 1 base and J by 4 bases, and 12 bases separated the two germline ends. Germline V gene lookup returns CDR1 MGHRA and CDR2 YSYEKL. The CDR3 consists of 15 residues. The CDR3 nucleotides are TGCGCCAGCAGCCAAGTGGGTCTAGCCGCAGATACGCAGTATTTT. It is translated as CASSQVGLAADTQYF.

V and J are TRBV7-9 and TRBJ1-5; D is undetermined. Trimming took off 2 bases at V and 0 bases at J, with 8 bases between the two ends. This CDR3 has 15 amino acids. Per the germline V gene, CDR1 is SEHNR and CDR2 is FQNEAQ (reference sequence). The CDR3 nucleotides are TGTGCCAGCAGCTTATCAGGAAATAGCAATCAGCCCCAGCATTTT. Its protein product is CASSLSGNSNQPQHF.

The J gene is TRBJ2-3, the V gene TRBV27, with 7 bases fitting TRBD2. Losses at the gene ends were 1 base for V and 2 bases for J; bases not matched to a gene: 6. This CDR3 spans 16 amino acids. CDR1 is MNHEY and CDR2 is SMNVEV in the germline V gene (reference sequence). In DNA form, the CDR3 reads TGTGCCAGCAGTTTATTCGCTAGCGGAAACACAGATACGCAGTATTTT. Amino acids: CASSLFASGNTDTQYF.

CDR3 region: CASSLGDRGYEQYF. The CDR3 coding sequence is TGTGCCAGCAGCTTGGGGGACAGGGGATACGAGCAGTACTTC. The gene calls are TRBV5-6 and TRBJ2-7, with 10 bases identical to TRBD1. Germline values: CDR1 SGHDT, CDR2 YYEEEE. CDR3 length: 14 residues. V dropped 0 bases and J dropped 4; count of bases not matched to a gene: 1.

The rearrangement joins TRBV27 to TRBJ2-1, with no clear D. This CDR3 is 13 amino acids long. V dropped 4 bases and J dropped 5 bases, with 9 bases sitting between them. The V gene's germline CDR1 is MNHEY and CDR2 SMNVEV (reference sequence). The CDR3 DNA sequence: TGTGCCAGCAGTTCTGACACACACAATGAGCAGTTCTTC. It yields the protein CASSSDTHNEQFF.

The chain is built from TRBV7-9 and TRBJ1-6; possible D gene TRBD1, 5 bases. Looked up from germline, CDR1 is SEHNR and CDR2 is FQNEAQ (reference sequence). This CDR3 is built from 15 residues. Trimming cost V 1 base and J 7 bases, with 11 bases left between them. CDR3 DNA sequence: TGTGCCAGCAGCTTAGACTCAGGGCACAATTCACCCCTCCACTTT. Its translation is CASSLDSGHNSPLHF.

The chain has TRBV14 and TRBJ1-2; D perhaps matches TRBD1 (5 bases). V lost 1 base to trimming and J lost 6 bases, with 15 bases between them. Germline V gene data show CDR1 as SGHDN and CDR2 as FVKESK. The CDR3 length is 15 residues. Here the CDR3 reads CASSQVQGPWDGYTF. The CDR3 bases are TGTGCCAGCAGCCAAGTCCAGGGCCCCTGGGATGGCTACACCTTC.